Each of the 13 T cell receptor beta chains below was sequenced from the same sample in a study of T cells after yellow fever vaccination. One entry per CDR3 protein, called by TCRdb with MiXCR from the 5' RACE reads. The sample lists hundreds of thousands of distinct CDR3 sequences, approximately 3.9% occurring once. Sequenced material: PBMCs, taken on the day of the yellow fever booster vaccination. These receptors all stem from a man younger than 35 who received the YFV17D yellow fever vaccine.

The chain joins TRBV5-1 to TRBJ1-1; D is perhaps TRBD1 (6 bases). Looked up from germline, CDR1 is SGHRS and CDR2 is YFSETQ. V was cut by 2 bases and J by 7 bases, with 12 bases left in between. The CDR3 consists of 13 residues. The CDR3 DNA sequence: TGCGCCAGCAGCTTTGGAGGGGGTCGTGAAGCTTTCTTT. This gives the protein CASSFGGGREAFF. Filled out from reference TRBV5-1 and TRBJ1-1, the complete variable domain reads KAGVTQTPRYLIKTRGQQVTLSCSPISGHRSVSWYQQTPGQGLQFLFEYFSETQRNKGNFPGRFSGRQFSNSRSEMNVSTLELGDSALYLCASSFGGGREAFFGQGTRLTVV.

The chain recombines TRBV9 with TRBJ2-5; possible D gene TRBD1, 5 bases. The CDR3 contains 15 residues. CDR1 SGDLS and CDR2 YYNGEE come from the germline V gene. Between the trimmed V and J ends, which lost 0 bases and 2 bases, there was a span of 11 bases. CDR3 nucleotide sequence: TGTGCCAGCAGCGTAGCTTCAGGGTATCAAGAGACCCAGTACTTC. It encodes CASSVASGYQETQYF.

This clonotype was recorded at least ten times. The rearrangement uses TRBV6-2 or TRBV6-3 and TRBJ2-1; D is ambiguous. Germline-derived CDR1 and CDR2 are MNHEY and SVGEGT. Trimming took 1 base from V and 0 from J, leaving 10 bases between them. The CDR3 spans 16 residues. The chain's CDR3 is CASSYYRLSSYNEQFF. For the CDR3, the DNA is TGTGCCAGCAGTTACTATAGGCTAAGCTCCTACAATGAGCAGTTCTTC.

The chain joins TRBV11-3 to TRBJ1-2, with D possibly TRBD1 on 6 matching bases. The CDR3 runs to 12 residues. Between the trimmed V and J ends, which lost 8 bases and 6 bases, there was a span of 13 bases. CDR1 SGHNT and CDR2 YENEEA come from the germline V gene. The CDR3 DNA reads as TGTGCCAGCTCTGAAGGGGGTGATGGCTACACCTTC. It codes for CASSEGGDGYTF.

This clonotype came up many times. This chain links TRBV25-1 with TRBJ2-5, with a tentative D call TRBD1 (5 bases). Germline V lookup: CDR1 MGHDK, CDR2 SYGVNS. CDR3 length equals 15 residues. V was clipped by 4 bases and J by 0 bases, with 12 bases between them. The CDR3 region has the DNA TGTGCCAGCAGTGTACAGGATTGGTACCAAGAGACCCAGTACTTC. Translation: CASSVQDWYQETQYF. Full variable domain (outside the CDR3, taken from reference TRBV25-1 and TRBJ2-5): EADIYQTPRYLVIGTGKKITLECSQTMGHDKMYWYQQDPGMELHLIHYSYGVNSTEKGDLSSESTVSRIRTEHFPLTLESARPSHTSQYLCASSVQDWYQETQYFGPGTRLLVL.

This clonotype was observed many times. The chain is built from TRBV29-1 and TRBJ2-1; 10 bases are shared with TRBD1. V shed 4 bases, J shed 3 bases, and the junction held 0 bases outside the gene matches. Looked up from germline, CDR1 is SQVTM and CDR2 is ANQGSEA. This CDR3 has 13 residues. The CDR3 DNA follows: TGCAGCGTTGGGACAGGGGGCTACAATGAGCAGTTCTTC. Its translation is CSVGTGGYNEQFF.

This clonotype was seen ten or more times. The CDR3 spells CASTAGTGRNEKLFF. For the CDR3, the DNA is TGTGCCAGCACCGCCGGGACAGGGCGTAATGAAAAACTGTTTTTT. The rearrangement uses TRBV7-9 and TRBJ1-4, with 9 bases that match TRBD1. The V segment lost 7 bases and the J segment 4 bases; nucleotides outside the gene matches: 7. The CDR3 contains 15 residues. Per the germline V gene, CDR1 is SEHNR and CDR2 is FQNEAQ (reference sequence).

Many counts were recorded for this clonotype. The chain uses TRBV5-1 and TRBJ1-1; unclear D gene. The germline V gene has CDR1 SGHRS and CDR2 YFSETQ. Trimming stripped 4 bases from V and 1 base from J, with 11 bases between. The CDR3 consists of 14 residues. Here the CDR3 reads CASSRGGQNTEAFF. The CDR3 DNA reads TGCGCCAGCAGCCGAGGAGGGCAGAACACTGAAGCTTTCTTT.

This rearrangement joins TRBV20-1 to TRBJ1-1; D is possibly TRBD1 (6 bases). V gave up 6 bases and J gave up 7 bases, with 21 bases separating them. This CDR3 has 14 residues. Germline CDR1 reads DFQATT; CDR2 reads SNEGSKA (reference sequence). The CDR3 nucleotides read TGCAGTGCCCCGATTCCTCGGGGGCGGTTTGAAGCTTTCTTT. Its translation: CSAPIPRGRFEAFF.

This clonotype occurred a few times. The chain carries TRBV24-1 and TRBJ1-2, with D possibly being TRBD1 (5 bases). This CDR3 is 13 amino acids long. V gave up 7 bases and J gave up 4 bases, with 12 bases separating them. CDR1 and CDR2 from the germline V gene are KGHDR and SFDVKD. The CDR3 is CATSRGPSYGYTF. The CDR3 bases are TGTGCCACCAGCCGGGGACCGAGCTATGGCTACACCTTC.

In its sample, this clonotype was seen a few times. This chain links TRBV20-1 with TRBJ2-5, with 16 positions matching TRBD2. The V and J ends lost 5 bases and 5 bases, in that order; junction bases with no gene match: 11. This CDR3 is built from 17 residues. Germline-derived CDR1 and CDR2 are DFQATT and SNEGSKA (reference sequence). The DNA for the CDR3 is TGCAGTGCTTTCCCGGGACTAGCGGGGGGGCCGGGGGAGACCCAGTACTTC. Its protein product is CSAFPGLAGGPGETQYF.

There are many counts of this clonotype. The V gene is TRBV9, the J gene TRBJ1-3; D is perhaps TRBD1 (5 bases). The CDR3 spans 16 residues. The V gene's germline CDR1 is SGDLS and CDR2 YYNGEE. The V end lost 2 bases, the J end lost 0 bases, and 12 bases lay between the germline ends. CDR3 sequence: CASSVGAGSSGNTIYF. The CDR3 DNA follows: TGTGCCAGCAGCGTCGGGGCGGGGAGCTCTGGAAACACCATATATTTT. Full variable domain (missing parts from reference TRBV9 and TRBJ1-3): DSGVTQTPKHLITATGQRVTLRCSPRSGDLSVYWYQQSLDQGLQFLIQYYNGEERAKGNILERFSAQQFPDLHSELNLSSLELGDSALYFCASSVGAGSSGNTIYFGEGSWLTVV.

The CDR3 loop is CASSLRRDKTANTGELFF. The CDR3 DNA reads as TGCGCCAGCAGCTTACGCCGGGACAAGACCGCGAACACCGGGGAGCTGTTTTTT. The chain recombines TRBV5-1 with TRBJ2-2; tentatively, D is TRBD1 (6 bases). In germline, CDR1 is SGHRS, CDR2 YFSETQ. The CDR3 runs 18 residues. The germline V and J ends were trimmed by 2 bases and 0 bases, with 17 bases remaining between them.